This TCR beta chain was captured by sequencing in a study of blood T cell repertoires in COVID-19. Study summary: Acute-phase and convalescent COVID-19 samples originated in the United States, Italy and Spain. The analysed material was cDNA or gDNA that came from T cells, B-cell-depleted T cells, or PBMCs.

Sequenced by immunoSEQ multiplex PCR; TCRdb stores in-frame clones only, minus some. The sample shows a few hundred thousand clones, about four fifths of them seen only once. The sequenced material came from peripheral blood. The origin of this receptor is a woman younger than 45 who had recovered from COVID-19.

Here the CDR3 DNA reads TGTGCCAGCAGCCCTGAGGGGGCTAACTATGGCTACACCTTC. Translated: CASSPEGANYGYTF. The chain uses TRBV27 and TRBJ1-2; possibly TRBD1 for D (6 bases). The germline V and J ends were trimmed by 6 bases and 0 bases, with 11 bases remaining between them. Germline V CDR1 and CDR2: MNHEY, SMNVEV (reference sequence). The CDR3 consists of 14 residues.